This TCR beta chain was retrieved from a study of CD8 T cells in ankylosing spondylitis. General study findings and limits: Certain motif variants had earlier appeared in reactive arthritis synovial fluid and blood.

Making the TCR beta libraries involved quantitative 5'-RACE with molecular barcodes. TCRdb redid the calling of the 5' RACE reads with MiXCR, one entry per CDR3 protein. This table holds 350,000 to 400,000 distinct CDR3 sequences, roughly 20% found once. This clonotype was seen more than once but under ten times. Its antigen is currently unknown. The clonotype was recovered from a male donor with ankylosing spondylitis or in good health (not recorded which). Sequenced sample: blood, either unsorted or a sorted T cell fraction (not recorded which).

The CDR3 DNA reads TGTGCCAGCAGCACAACAGGACAGGGGCCAGAGACCCAGTACTTC. Protein: CASSTTGQGPETQYF. The genes are TRBV12-3 or TRBV12-4 and TRBJ2-5, with 9 bases that match TRBD1. After removal of 6 bases from V and 4 bases from J, the junction contained 9 bases not matched to a gene. The CDR3 length is 15 residues.